The 14 T cell receptor beta chains listed next were all sequenced from one sample in a study of regulatory T cells in long-lasting Graves disease (dated by TCRdb to the early 2020s). The time point label corresponds to: newly diagnosed GD, antithyroid drugs for less than 3 months. For both TCR sequencing and RNA sequencing, RNA was extracted from PBMCs using TRIzol. The method behind the library was multiplex PCR. TCRdb lists the instrument as Illumina HiSeq 4000. To build TCR beta libraries, CDR3 regions were amplified by Arm-PCR using iRepertoire HTBI primers. TCRdb cleaned the public reads at Q25 with fastp, built clones with MiXCR and kept in-frame beta chains. For every CDR3 protein sequence, its rows merge into one entry that carries the most common genes and DNA. The table for this sample lists roughly 440,000 distinct CDR3 sequences; roughly 15% of them were counted only once. The biggest ten clones account for about 25% of the sample.

The same sample was also studied in work on T cells in Graves' hyperthyroidism and ophthalmopathy.

The specimen was peripheral blood mononuclear cells (PBMCs), collected at new diagnosis, from a patient treated with antithyroid drugs. The receptor set was obtained from a woman younger than 30 with Graves disease. Donor details come from another sample of the same person, matched by shared clones.

A remark on this clonotype: A read error may be the cause here, since a much bigger clone is one base away. The chain links TRBV5-1 to TRBJ2-2; D is possibly TRBD2 (5 bases). The CDR3 consists of 14 residues. V was clipped by 5 bases and J by 7 bases, with 15 bases between them. Germline V CDR1 and CDR2: SGHRS, YFSETQ. CDR3 amino acids: CASRLVGDIGELFF. The CDR3 DNA sequence: TGCGCCAGCAGATTAGTGGGAGACATCGGGGAGCTGTTTTTT.

This clonotype was counted between two and nine times. The chain couples TRBV27 to TRBJ1-1, with D unclear. Germline V gene sequence: CDR1 MNHEY, CDR2 SMNVEV (reference sequence). Trimming pared 4 bases from V and 1 base from J, leaving 10 bases between. The CDR3 sequence is 14 residues long. CDR3: CASSYGVRNTEAFF. The CDR3 nucleotides are TGTGCCAGCAGTTACGGGGTTAGGAACACTGAAGCTTTCTTT.

This clonotype has a count of ten or more. The rearrangement links TRBV5-1 to TRBJ1-2; 10 nucleotides align to TRBD1. The germline V gene encodes CDR1 SGHRS and CDR2 YFSETQ. V lost 7 bases and J lost 4; bases outside the gene matches: 10. CDR3 size: 15 residues. The CDR3 coding sequence is TGCGCCAGCTCCAGGACAGGGGGAGAAGGCTATGGCTACACCTTC. Residues: CASSRTGGEGYGYTF.

This clonotype has at least ten counts. The chain uses TRBV12-3 or TRBV12-4 and TRBJ2-1, with D maybe TRBD2 (5 bases). The CDR3 is 12 amino acids. With 2 bases removed from V and 15 bases from J, the gap between germline ends came to 14 bases. CDR3 DNA sequence: TGTGCCAGCAGTTTATCGGTTAGAGGGCTGTTCTTC. It codes for CASSLSVRGLFF.

Concerning this clonotype: This is likely an artifact of a read error, given a far larger clone one base away. The rearrangement links TRBV11-1 to TRBJ2-5; 9 positions agree with TRBD1. With the DNA end fitting TRBJ2-1 better, the J assignment may be wrong. Looked up from germline, CDR1 is SGHAT and CDR2 is FQDESV (reference sequence). The CDR3 is 16 amino acids. In DNA, the CDR3 is TGTGCCAGCAGGCAAGAACAGGGGGCGGAAATCTACGAGCAGTTCTTC. It translates to CASRQEQGAEIYEQFF.

This clonotype was counted many times. In nucleotides, the CDR3 is TGTGCCAGCAGTTATGCTCTAGCGGGAGTTAATGAGCAGTTCTTC. It is translated as CASSYALAGVNEQFF. The chain joins TRBV6-5 to TRBJ2-1, with 10 bases identical to TRBD2. The CDR3 is made up of 15 amino acids. Germline CDR1 and CDR2: MNHEY and SVGAGI. V lost 3 bases and J lost 7; bases outside the gene matches: 6.

This clonotype was counted only a few times. This chain connects TRBV24-1 to TRBJ2-1; 10 nucleotides line up with TRBD1. Germline-derived CDR1 and CDR2 are KGHDR and SFDVKD. V gave up 3 bases and J gave up 8 bases; unmatched junction bases: 9. CDR3 length equals 16 residues. The DNA of the CDR3 is TGTGCCACCAGTGATCTAGGGGGACAGGGGTGGCATGAGCAGTTCTTC. Amino acid sequence: CATSDLGGQGWHEQFF.

The gene calls are TRBV14 and TRBJ2-1; TRBD1 agrees at 8 bases. The junction had 4 bases not matched to a gene; V was cut back by 1 base and J by 2 bases. The CDR3 runs to 16 residues. CDR1 is SGHDN, CDR2 FVKESK, per germline. The CDR3 DNA follows: TGTGCCAGCAGCCAAGCCGGACAGGGAACCTACAATGAGCAGTTCTTC. Its protein is CASSQAGQGTYNEQFF. The entire variable domain, with the rest obtained from reference TRBV14 and TRBJ2-1, is as follows: EAGVTQFPSHSVIEKGQTVTLRCDPISGHDNLYWYRRVMGKEIKFLLHFVKESKQDESGMPNNRFLAERTGGTYSTLKVQPAELEDSGVYFCASSQAGQGTYNEQFFGPGTRLTVL.

This clonotype occurred a few times. The chain is built from TRBV5-5 and TRBJ2-1; tentatively, D is TRBD2 (6 bases). CDR1 is SGHKS, CDR2 YYEKEE, per germline (reference sequence). This CDR3 region has 15 residues. V lost 5 bases and J lost 3, with 15 bases in between. The CDR3 spells CASRYVSGDYNEQFF. In nucleotides, the CDR3 is TGTGCCAGCAGATACGTATCGGGGGACTACAATGAGCAGTTCTTC.

V is TRBV30 and J is TRBJ2-6; no clear D gene. V was cut by 0 bases and J by 4 bases, with 4 bases left in between. CDR1 is GTSNPN and CDR2 is SVGIG in the germline V gene (reference sequence). The CDR3 has 13 amino acids. The CDR3 bases are TGTGCCTGGAGTGTACGAGGGGCCAACGTCCTGACTTTC. Amino acids: CAWSVRGANVLTF.

In this sample, this clonotype turned up a few times. The chain joins TRBV29-1 to TRBJ2-1; 9 positions match TRBD1. CDR3 length: 15 residues. Trimming took 6 bases from V and 3 from J; bases not matched to a gene: 9. Per the germline V gene, CDR1 is SQVTM and CDR2 is ANQGSEA. In nucleotides, the CDR3 is TGCAGCGTCGGATCCGGGACAGGGAACTACAATGAGCAGTTCTTC. Protein product: CSVGSGTGNYNEQFF.

This clonotype showed up many times. V usage is TRBV12-3 or TRBV12-4 and J usage is TRBJ2-1; weak D call: TRBD2 (6 bases). The CDR3 is 14 amino acids. V dropped 6 bases and J dropped 0 bases, with 9 bases sitting between them. DNA for the CDR3: TGTGCCAGCAGACTAGCTGGCTCCTACAATGAGCAGTTCTTC. This codes for CASRLAGSYNEQFF.

A word on this clonotype: A much larger clone differs from this one at a single base, so this may be a read error. The gene calls are TRBV30 and TRBJ2-5, with D tentatively TRBD1 (6 bases). Germline V lookup: CDR1 GTSNPN, CDR2 SVGIG (reference sequence). The CDR3 has 15 residues. Here the CDR3 reads CAWSPRPTGQETKYF. CDR3 DNA: TGTGCCTGGAGTCCACGCCCCACGGGACAAGAGACCAAGTACTTC.

This clonotype was picked up many times. The CDR3 nucleotides are TGTGCCAGCAGCCACGGGGGGGGAGCCCAGCATTTT. It translates to CASSHGGGAQHF. The chain has TRBV13 and TRBJ1-5; D is possibly TRBD1 (5 bases). The CDR3 has 12 residues. V was clipped by 5 bases and J by 11 bases, with 13 bases between them. Germline assignment: CDR1 PRHDT and CDR2 FYEKMQ (reference sequence). Based on the CDR3 plus reference TRBV13 and TRBJ1-5, the full variable domain is AAGVIQSPRHLIKEKRETATLKCYPIPRHDTVYWYQQGPGQDPQFLISFYEKMQSDKGSIPDRFSAQQFSDYHSELNMSSLELGDSALYFCASSHGGGAQHFGDGTRLSIL.